This is a list of T cell receptor beta chains from one sample in a study of T cells in Graves' hyperthyroidism and ophthalmopathy. TCRdb re-called the multiplex PCR reads with MiXCR, one entry per CDR3 protein. The sample consists of a few hundred thousand distinct CDR3 sequences, 15% to 17% of them appearing once. Specimen: blood. The receptors come from a woman aged 25 to 39 with Graves' hyperthyroidism. Each CDR3 is given with its conserved first and last residue. The D gene is left open where the match is weak. Size values are once, few and many counts, or a class for expanded clones, and some rows have none.

d_gene,j_gene,abundance,v_gene,CDR3aa,CDR3nt
.,TRBJ2-1,many,TRBV7-9,CASSLEGWNEQFF,TGTGCCAGCAGCTTAGAGGGATGGAATGAGCAGTTCTTC
TRBD2,TRBJ2-7,many,TRBV5-1,CASSFPGLAGSFNEQYF,TGCGCCAGCAGCTTCCCGGGACTAGCGGGATCATTCAACGAGCAGTACTTC
TRBD1,TRBJ2-1,.,TRBV5-1,CASSLAGGWHEQFF,TGCGCCAGCAGCTTGGCAGGGGGCTGGCATGAGCAGTTCTTC
.,TRBJ1-5,many,TRBV19,CASSIRQGSNQPQHF,TGTGCCAGTAGTATACGCCAGGGGAGCAATCAGCCCCAGCATTTT
TRBD2,TRBJ2-1,many,TRBV20-1,CSARDDGGYDLYNEQFF,TGCAGTGCTAGAGATGACGGGGGGTACGACTTATACAATGAGCAGTTCTTC
TRBD2,TRBJ2-3,many,TRBV7-3,CASRCKGLAGGDTQYF,TGTGCCAGCAGGTGTAAGGGGCTAGCGGGAGGAGATACGCAGTATTTT
.,TRBJ2-7,.,TRBV4-1,CASSPLYTYEQYF,TGCGCCAGCAGCCCACTTTATACCTACGAGCAGTACTTC
TRBD1,TRBJ2-1,many,TRBV7-3,CASSFWETGLEEQFF,TGTGCCAGCAGCTTTTGGGAGACAGGGCTAGAGGAGCAGTTCTTC
TRBD1,TRBJ2-7,.,TRBV27,CASSSGGQSYEQYF,TGTGCCAGCAGTTCAGGGGGTCAGTCTTACGAGCAGTACTTC
.,TRBJ2-1,.,TRBV7-9,CASSLEGGHINEQFF,TGTGCCAGCAGCTTAGAGGGGGGACACATCAATGAGCAGTTCTTC
.,TRBJ2-3,many,TRBV12-3/TRBV12-4,CASSFWGASTDTQYF,TGTGCCAGCAGTTTTTGGGGAGCTAGCACAGATACGCAGTATTTT
.,TRBJ2-7,many,TRBV2,CASSATGQAMGTSLGEQYF,TGTGCCAGCAGTGCCACGGGACAGGCGATGGGGACTAGCTTAGGCGAGCAGTACTTC
TRBD2,TRBJ2-5,many,TRBV7-8,CASSHLLGLALQTQYF,TGTGCCAGCAGCCACCTGTTGGGACTAGCGCTCCAGACCCAGTACTTC
.,TRBJ1-5,.,TRBV10-3,CAISVEDKQPQHF,TGTGCCATCAGTGTCGAGGATAAGCAGCCCCAGCATTTT
TRBD2,TRBJ2-3,many,TRBV7-9,CASSFGLAGVLDTQYF,TGTGCCAGCAGCTTCGGACTAGCGGGAGTGTTAGATACGCAGTATTTT
TRBD2,TRBJ2-5,many,TRBV11-2,CASSLGSLAGLQETQYF,TGTGCCAGCAGCTTAGGAAGCCTAGCGGGGCTCCAAGAGACCCAGTACTTC
TRBD2,TRBJ2-3,many,TRBV29-1,CSVTFLAGGDFGTDTQYF,TGCAGCGTCACCTTTTTAGCGGGAGGGGACTTTGGCACAGATACGCAGTATTTT
TRBD2,TRBJ2-1,few,TRBV5-1,CASSLTSGSPYNEQFF,TGCGCCAGCAGCCTGACTAGCGGGAGTCCCTACAATGAGCAGTTCTTC
TRBD1,TRBJ1-5,.,TRBV19,CASSIWPHPGGSQPQHF,TGTGCCAGTAGTATCTGGCCCCATCCAGGGGGCAGTCAGCCCCAGCATTTT
.,TRBJ2-7,many,TRBV7-2,CASSFEELYEQYF,TGTGCCAGCAGCTTTGAAGAGCTCTACGAGCAGTACTTC
.,TRBJ1-2,few,TRBV27,CASSLGHTYGYTF,TGTGCCAGCAGTTTAGGCCATACTTATGGCTACACCTTC
TRBD1,TRBJ1-1,many,TRBV2,CASSTTGDYTEAFF,TGTGCCAGCAGCACGACAGGGGACTACACTGAAGCTTTCTTT
.,TRBJ2-2,few,TRBV3-1,CASSYYPGHGTGELFF,TGTGCCAGCAGCTACTATCCGGGACACGGCACCGGGGAGCTGTTTTTT
TRBD1,TRBJ1-2,.,TRBV20-1,CSASGGDGYTF,TGCAGTGCATCAGGGGGCGATGGCTACACCTTC
TRBD2,TRBJ2-1,.,TRBV27,CASSSLAGMKNEQFF,TGTGCCAGCAGTTCATTAGCGGGAATGAAGAATGAGCAGTTCTTC
.,TRBJ1-5,many,TRBV28,CASSLRVGGINQPQHF,TGTGCCAGCAGTTTACGGGTAGGGGGGATCAATCAGCCCCAGCATTTT
.,TRBJ2-3,.,TRBV2,CASSERGSTDTQYF,TGTGCCAGCAGTGAAAGGGGTAGCACAGATACGCAGTATTTT
TRBD1,TRBJ1-2,many,TRBV6-6,CASSYSQGKYGYTF,TGTGCCAGCAGTTACTCACAGGGGAAGTATGGCTACACCTTC
.,TRBJ1-2,few,TRBV6-1,CASSISGNGYTF,TGTGCCAGCAGTATATCAGGGAATGGCTACACCTTC
.,TRBJ2-7,many,TRBV11-2,CASSVGRGYEQYF,TGTGCCAGCAGCGTTGGCCGGGGATACGAGCAGTACTTC
.,TRBJ1-2,.,TRBV10-3,CAISEGPSNYGYTF,TGTGCCATCAGTGAGGGGCCCAGTAACTATGGCTACACCTTC
.,TRBJ2-4,many,TRBV6-1,CASSLGPRPAKNIQYF,TGTGCCAGCAGCCTCGGGCCCAGACCAGCCAAAAACATTCAGTACTTC
.,TRBJ2-2,few,TRBV27,CATGYAGELFF,TGTGCCACAGGATACGCCGGGGAGCTGTTTTTT